This T cell receptor beta chain was captured in a study of cytomegalovirus exposure and HLA in healthy donors. Concerning this clone itself: Additional DNA sequences in this sample encode the identical CDR3.

The PCR made use of 60 Vbeta and 13 Jbeta primers. Method: immunoSEQ multiplex PCR; TCRdb's copy keeps in-frame clones and lacks some. The sample includes about 140,000 clones, 75% to 85% seen only once; the top ten take 1.1%. The V and J ends lost 6 bases and 1 base, in that order; junction bases with no gene match: 3. This CDR3 comprises 13 residues. Germline assignment: CDR1 SGHRS and CDR2 YFSETQ. Sequenced sample: PBMCs. This clonotype was sampled from a male donor in good health and CMV-seronegative. This chain connects TRBV5-1 to TRBJ2-5; 7 nucleotides line up with TRBD1. CDR3: CASNRGGQETQYF. DNA for the CDR3: TGCGCCAGCAACAGGGGCGGCCAAGAGACCCAGTACTTC.